The following is a TCR beta chain sequence with its context. Antigen specificity is unknown. Deep was the level at which the assay was run. The repertoire was sequenced with immunoSEQ multiplex PCR; TCRdb's copy has only in-frame clones and lacks some. The sample carries around 550,000 clones, 95% recorded once. The source of the sample is a study of shared clonotypes between healthy human individuals. Findings of the study overall: How much donors shared clonotypes was expected to be affected by sequencing depth.

V was pared by 5 bases and J by 4 bases, with 11 bases of the junction left unmatched. This CDR3 has 18 amino acids. Germline V gene lookup returns CDR1 SEHNR and CDR2 FQNEAQ (reference sequence). CD45RO negativity and positive selection for CCR7 defined naive CD8 cells, a population that excluded terminally differentiated effector memory CD45RA+ cells. Among the donors, all were Caucasian adults who lived in Nashville, Tennessee. J is TRBJ2-1 and V is TRBV7-9, with 13 bases that match TRBD2. Sequenced: naive CD8+ T cells sorted from blood. The sequence was collected from a woman aged 25 to 39 in good health. CDR3 DNA sequence: TGTGCCAGCAGCCCACCAACTAGCGGGAGGGCCATGTACAATGAGCAGTTCTTC. Encoded protein: CASSPPTSGRAMYNEQFF.